These 18 T cell receptor beta chains came from one sample sequenced in a study of T cell responses to AZD1222 COVID-19 vaccine listed by TCRdb under 2021. Library method: the immunoSEQ multiplex PCR assay. TCRdb re-hosts the immuneACCESS table, in-frame sequences only. Its copies lack some clones; in the studies checked, an unresolved V gene accounts for under half of them, and the cause for the rest is not known. Present in this sample are about 130,000 clones, less than 95% of which were seen just once. The biggest ten clones account for 6.9% of the sample. The sample's time point, from its label and the paper: baseline before first vaccination. The sample was peripheral blood, taken on day 0 of AZD1222 vaccination. These TCRs come from an adult in good health.

V is TRBV12-3 or TRBV12-4 and J is TRBJ2-5; possibly TRBD2 for D (6 bases). This CDR3 contains 13 residues. V lost 6 bases and J 2 bases, leaving 10 bases between the germline ends. DNA of the CDR3: TGTGCCAGCAGCATGGACTATCAAGAGACCCAGTACTTC. Translated: CASSMDYQETQYF.

The rearrangement uses TRBV28 and TRBJ1-6; possibly TRBD1 for D (5 bases). The CDR3 runs to 15 residues. Germline V gene sequence: CDR1 MDHEN, CDR2 SYDVKM. Trimming left V 2 bases short and J 6 bases short, with 11 bases between. As DNA, the CDR3 is TGTGCCAGCAGTTTAAACAGGCTACCTAATTCACCCCTCCACTTT. Amino acids: CASSLNRLPNSPLHF. Supplemented by reference TRBV28 and TRBJ1-6, the full variable domain reads DVKVTQSSRYLVKRTGEKVFLECVQDMDHENMFWYRQDPGLGLRLIYFSYDVKMKEKGDIPEGYSVSREKKERFSLILESASTNQTSMYLCASSLNRLPNSPLHFGNGTRLTVT.

The chain carries TRBV19 and TRBJ1-4; 9 nucleotides line up with TRBD1. Germline lookup yields CDR1 LNHDA and CDR2 SQIVND (reference sequence). Trimming took 10 bases from V and 2 from J; bases not matched to a gene: 17. CDR3 size: 18 residues. CDR3 coding DNA: TGTGCCACTAGACTTGGGACAGGGCATGAGGAGACTAATGAAAAACTGTTTTTT. Translated, it gives CATRLGTGHEETNEKLFF.

The chain couples TRBV28 to TRBJ2-5, with 7 bases that match TRBD2. J gave up 4 bases and V 3 bases, and 8 bases lay outside the gene matches. Germline CDR1 is MDHEN and CDR2 is SYDVKM. The CDR3 spans 15 residues. The CDR3 bases are TGTGCCAGCAGTTTTGGCGCTAGCGGAACAGAGACCCAGTACTTC. Translated: CASSFGASGTETQYF.

The chain has TRBV18 and TRBJ1-1, with TRBD1 as a possible D gene (6 bases). The V end lost 3 bases, the J end lost 3 bases, and 17 bases lay between the germline ends. This CDR3 region has 16 residues. CDR1 is KGHSH and CDR2 is LQKENI in the germline V gene. CDR3 amino acids: CASSPAYNTGYTEAFF. The CDR3 DNA reads as TGTGCCAGCTCACCTGCCTACAATACAGGGTACACTGAAGCTTTCTTT.

The chain has TRBV27 and TRBJ1-6; 7 bases match TRBD1. Germline V gene lookup returns CDR1 MNHEY and CDR2 SMNVEV (reference sequence). J lost 9 bases, V lost 2 bases, and 4 bases had no gene match. The CDR3 runs 14 residues. The CDR3 region is CASSLGQGVSPLHF. CDR3 nucleotide sequence: TGTGCCAGCAGTTTAGGGCAGGGGGTTTCACCCCTCCACTTT.

The V gene is TRBV15, the J gene TRBJ2-3; 11 positions agree with TRBD2. Germline V gives CDR1 LNHNV, CDR2 YYDKDF (reference sequence). The V segment lost 0 bases and the J segment 4 bases; nucleotides outside the gene matches: 18. The CDR3 runs 21 residues. The CDR3 loop is CATSRDPSGGLAGGVADTQYF. CDR3 sequence (DNA): TGTGCCACCAGCAGAGATCCGTCTGGAGGCTTAGCGGGGGGGGTGGCAGATACGCAGTATTTT.

The chain is built from TRBV9 and TRBJ2-7; D could derive from TRBD1 or TRBD2 (5 bases each). The CDR3 loop spans 15 amino acids. Deletions cut 0 bases from V and 3 bases from J, with 13 bases between. Germline V CDR1 and CDR2: SGDLS, YYNGEE. CDR3 DNA sequence: TGTGCCAGCAGCGTAGGAGGGGTCGGAGGCTACGAGCAGTACTTC. This sequence encodes CASSVGGVGGYEQYF.

The chain combines TRBV30 with TRBJ2-2; D is uncertain. This CDR3 comprises 11 residues. Germline V CDR1 and CDR2: GTSNPN, SVGIG (reference sequence). Trimming shortened V by 5 bases and J by 5 bases, and 6 bases separated the two germline ends. The CDR3 sequence: CAWQSTGELFF. Here the CDR3 DNA reads TGTGCCTGGCAGAGTACCGGGGAGCTGTTTTTT.

This chain joins TRBV24-1 and TRBJ1-2; D is uncertain. The CDR3 has 15 residues. Trimming cost V 4 bases and J 5 bases, with 16 bases left between them. Looked up from germline, CDR1 is KGHDR and CDR2 is SFDVKD. The chain's CDR3 is CATSDPETDLYGYTF. CDR3 in DNA: TGTGCCACCAGTGACCCGGAAACAGATCTTTATGGCTACACCTTC.

The V call is TRBV7-2, the J call TRBJ1-5; maybe TRBD1 (5 bases). This CDR3 has 13 amino acids. V lost 9 bases to trimming and J lost 2 bases, with 11 bases between them. In germline, CDR1 is SGHTA, CDR2 FQGNSA. For the CDR3, the DNA is TGTGCCAGTGGGGGGGACGGCAATCAGCCCCAGCATTTT. Its protein is CASGGDGNQPQHF.

For the CDR3, the DNA is TGCGCCAGCAGCTGGGAGGGACGACCTTTCCGACAGGCAACTAATGAAAAACTGTTTTTT. Protein product: CASSWEGRPFRQATNEKLFF. The genes are TRBV5-1 and TRBJ1-4; weak D call: TRBD1 (6 bases). Germline CDR1 is SGHRS and CDR2 is YFSETQ. The CDR3 is made up of 20 amino acids. V was pared by 3 bases and J by 0 bases, with 24 bases between.

This chain joins TRBV28 and TRBJ1-3, with TRBD1 as a possible D gene (5 bases). Germline CDR1 MDHEN, CDR2 SYDVKM. V shed 8 bases and J shed 0 bases, with 11 bases lying between them. The CDR3 is 14 residues long. The CDR3 region has the DNA TGTGCCAGCGGCAGGGCCCGCTCTGGAAACACCATATATTTT. Its protein is CASGRARSGNTIYF.

The chain is built from TRBV19 and TRBJ2-1; TRBD1 agrees at 7 bases. From germline, CDR1 is LNHDA and CDR2 SQIVND (reference sequence). Trimming took 7 bases from V and 5 from J; bases not matched to a gene: 8. The CDR3 covers 14 residues. The CDR3 DNA is TGTGCCAGTACGGTTCAGGGGGATGACAATGAGCAGTTCTTC. Residues: CASTVQGDDNEQFF.

This sequence joins TRBV30 and TRBJ1-1; D unresolved. V lost 0 bases to trimming and J lost 1 base, with 9 bases between them. CDR1 is GTSNPN, CDR2 SVGIG, per germline (reference sequence). The CDR3 is made up of 14 amino acids. The CDR3 nucleotides are TGTGCCTGGAGTGTGACAAATGGGAACACTGAAGCTTTCTTT. Its protein is CAWSVTNGNTEAFF. The whole variable domain, filled in from reference TRBV30 and TRBJ1-1, reads SQTIHQWPATLVQPVGSPLSLECTVEGTSNPNLYWYRQAAGRGLQLLFYSVGIGQISSEVPQNLSASRPQDRQFILSSKKLLLSDSGFYLCAWSVTNGNTEAFFGQGTRLTVV.

V is TRBV9 and J is TRBJ2-3, with D possibly being TRBD1 (6 bases). This CDR3 has 14 residues. The germline gives CDR1 SGDLS, CDR2 YYNGEE. V shed 3 bases and J shed 0 bases, with 8 bases lying between them. The CDR3 sequence is CASSGTGSTDTQYF. As DNA, the CDR3 is TGTGCCAGCAGCGGAACAGGGAGCACAGATACGCAGTATTTT.

The chain joins TRBV11-2 to TRBJ2-1; D is unresolved. The V end lost 0 bases, the J end lost 2 bases, and 11 bases lay between the germline ends. CDR1 and CDR2 from the germline V gene are SGHAT and FQNNGV. CDR3 length equals 16 residues. The CDR3 sequence is CASSLEVRRAYNEQFF. The CDR3 coding sequence is TGTGCCAGCAGCTTAGAGGTGAGGAGAGCCTACAATGAGCAGTTCTTC.

This clone has only one observation. This chain links TRBV2 with TRBJ1-4; D may be TRBD1 (6 bases). The CDR3 has 13 amino acids. V lost 6 bases to trimming and J lost 5 bases, with 10 bases between them. Looked up from germline, CDR1 is SNHLY and CDR2 is FYNNEI. CDR3 nucleotides: TGTGCCAGCAGAGCACAGGGAAATGAAAAACTGTTTTTT. It yields the protein CASRAQGNEKLFF.